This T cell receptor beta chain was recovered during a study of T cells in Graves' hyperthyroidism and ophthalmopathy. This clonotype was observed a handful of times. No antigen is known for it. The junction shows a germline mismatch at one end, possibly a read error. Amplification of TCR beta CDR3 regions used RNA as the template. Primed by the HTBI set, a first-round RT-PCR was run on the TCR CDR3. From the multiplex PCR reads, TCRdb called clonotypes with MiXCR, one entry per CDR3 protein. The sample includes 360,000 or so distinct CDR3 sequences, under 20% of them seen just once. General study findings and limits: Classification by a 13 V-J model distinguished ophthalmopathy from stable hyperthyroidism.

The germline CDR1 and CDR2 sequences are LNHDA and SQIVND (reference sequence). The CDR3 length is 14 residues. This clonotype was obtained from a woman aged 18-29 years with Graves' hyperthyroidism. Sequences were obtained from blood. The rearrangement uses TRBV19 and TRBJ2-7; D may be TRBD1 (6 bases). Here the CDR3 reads CASSRGQSTYEQHF. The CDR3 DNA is TGTGCCAGTAGTAGAGGACAGTCAACCTACGAGCAGCACTTC. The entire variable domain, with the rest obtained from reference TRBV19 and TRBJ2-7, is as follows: DGGITQSPKYLFRKEGQNVTLSCEQNLNHDAMYWYRQDPGQGLRLIYYSQIVNDFQKGDIAEGYSVSREKKESFPLTVTSAQKNPTAFYLCASSRGQSTYEQHFGPGTRLTVT.